A single sample gave rise to the 5 T cell receptor beta chains below, sequenced in a study of cytomegalovirus exposure and HLA in healthy donors. With 60 Vbeta and 13 Jbeta primers, the PCR was carried out. Assay used: immunoSEQ multiplex PCR; TCRdb lists only in-frame clones, some missing. The profile shows around 150,000 clones, around 74% of them singletons. Sequenced material: PBMCs. The origin of the receptors is a woman in her twenties or thirties in good health and CMV-seronegative.

This chain joins TRBV6-5 and TRBJ2-7; 8 nucleotides agree with TRBD1. This CDR3 region has 12 residues. Germline V gene sequence: CDR1 MNHEY, CDR2 SVGAGI. With V trimmed by 5 bases and J by 9 bases, 6 bases remained unmatched. DNA of the CDR3: TGTGCCAGCAGTCGCAGGACAGGGAGGCAGTACTTC. Protein: CASSRRTGRQYF.

The rearrangement uses TRBV7-9 and TRBJ2-6, with a possible D match to TRBD2 (5 bases). The germline V gene has CDR1 SEHNR and CDR2 FQNEAQ (reference sequence). The CDR3 is 15 residues long. The V gene lost 5 bases and the J gene lost 0 bases, with 8 bases spanning the gap. The CDR3 nucleotides read TGTGCCAGCAGCGTCCGGGGCTCTGGGGCCAACGTCCTGACTTTC. It yields the protein CASSVRGSGANVLTF.

The gene calls are TRBV18 and TRBJ1-2; D remains unclear. CDR1 and CDR2 (germline): KGHSH, LQKENI. This CDR3 comprises 15 residues. V lost 3 bases to trimming and J lost 6 bases, with 17 bases between them. CDR3 protein: CASSPVTGSPDGYTF. CDR3 in DNA: TGTGCCAGCTCACCCGTTACCGGGTCCCCCGATGGCTACACCTTC.

The chain carries TRBV5-1 and TRBJ2-5; no definite D call. V lost 0 bases to trimming and J lost 2 bases, with 8 bases between them. CDR1 and CDR2 from the germline V gene are SGHRS and YFSETQ. CDR3 length: 14 residues. This CDR3 reads CASSLGLTQETQYF. The CDR3, as DNA: TGCGCCAGCAGCTTGGGGTTGACTCAAGAGACCCAGTACTTC.

The rearrangement uses TRBV27 and TRBJ2-6; D is undetermined. V gave up 1 base and J gave up 1 base, with 5 bases separating them. Germline-derived CDR1 and CDR2 are MNHEY and SMNVEV (reference sequence). The CDR3 extends over 15 amino acids. CDR3 nucleotide sequence: TGTGCCAGCAGTTTATTGCTATCTGGGGCCAACGTCCTGACTTTC. This translates into CASSLLLSGANVLTF.